The 2 T cell receptor beta chains below come from one sample, sequenced in a study of blood T cell repertoires in COVID-19. Method: immunoSEQ multiplex PCR; TCRdb's copy keeps in-frame clones and lacks some. The data hold roughly 300,000 clones, with roughly 86% observed a single time. Input material: peripheral blood. The receptor source for this set is a man younger than 35 with active or convalescent COVID-19.

A note on this clone: The identical CDR3 is also encoded by other nucleotide sequences in the sample. The chain combines TRBV7-9 with TRBJ2-7; 10 bases fit TRBD1. There are 14 residues in the CDR3. Germline loops: CDR1 SEHNR, CDR2 FQNEAQ (reference sequence). Germline trimming cut 5 bases from V and 4 bases from J; bases unmatched to any gene: 5. The CDR3 protein is CASSLWDRGYEQYF. CDR3 coding DNA: TGTGCCAGCAGCCTCTGGGACAGGGGTTACGAGCAGTACTTC.

The chain couples TRBV4-1 to TRBJ2-5, with 7 bases fitting TRBD2. The CDR3 is made up of 13 amino acids. J lost 5 bases, V lost 4 bases, and 4 bases had no gene match. Germline V CDR1 and CDR2: MGHRA, YSYEKL. CDR3: CASSLGLLETQYF. The CDR3 DNA reads as TGCGCCAGCAGCCTGGGACTATTGGAGACCCAGTACTTC.